This TCR beta chain was captured by sequencing in a study of response to subunit inactivated influenza vaccine. Of note for this clonotype: Its antigen remains unknown.

The ends lost 4 bases at V and 2 bases at J; junction bases unmatched: 17. The CDR3 contains 19 residues. CDR1 and CDR2 from the germline V gene are MNHEY and SVGAGI. Findings and caveats of the study: Authors suggested each seasonal influenza vaccination recruits few new T cells.

TCRdb called the RT-PCR reads again in MiXCR, with one record for every CDR3 protein. The repertoire has approximately 170,000 distinct CDR3 sequences, about 15% of them found once; the top ten carry under 30%. This clonotype originated in a man aged 50-60 years who received an inactivated influenza vaccine. The specimen was CD8+ T cells sorted from PBMCs, collected more than 4 days after vaccination. The chain employs TRBV6-5 and TRBJ2-1, with 7 bases lining up with TRBD1. The CDR3 here is CASSFWNRGGPTAYNEQFF. CDR3 sequence (DNA): TGTGCCAGCAGTTTTTGGAACAGGGGTGGTCCCACAGCCTACAATGAGCAGTTCTTC.